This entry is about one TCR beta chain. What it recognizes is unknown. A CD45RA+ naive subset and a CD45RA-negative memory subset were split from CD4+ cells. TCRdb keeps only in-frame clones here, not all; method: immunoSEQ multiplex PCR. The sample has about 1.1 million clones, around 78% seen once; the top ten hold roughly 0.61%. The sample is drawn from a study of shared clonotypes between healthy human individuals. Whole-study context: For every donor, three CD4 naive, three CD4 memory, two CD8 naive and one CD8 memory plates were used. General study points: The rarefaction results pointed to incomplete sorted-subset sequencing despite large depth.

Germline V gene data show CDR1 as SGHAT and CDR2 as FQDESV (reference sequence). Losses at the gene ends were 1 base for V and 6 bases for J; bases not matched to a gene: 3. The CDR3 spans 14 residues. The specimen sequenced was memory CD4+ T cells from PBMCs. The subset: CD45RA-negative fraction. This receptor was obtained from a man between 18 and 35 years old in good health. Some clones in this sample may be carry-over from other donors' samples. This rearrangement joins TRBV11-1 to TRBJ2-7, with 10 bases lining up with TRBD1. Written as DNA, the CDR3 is TGTGCCAGCAGCTTAGGGGACAGGGGAGGCGAGCAGTACTTC. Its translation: CASSLGDRGGEQYF.